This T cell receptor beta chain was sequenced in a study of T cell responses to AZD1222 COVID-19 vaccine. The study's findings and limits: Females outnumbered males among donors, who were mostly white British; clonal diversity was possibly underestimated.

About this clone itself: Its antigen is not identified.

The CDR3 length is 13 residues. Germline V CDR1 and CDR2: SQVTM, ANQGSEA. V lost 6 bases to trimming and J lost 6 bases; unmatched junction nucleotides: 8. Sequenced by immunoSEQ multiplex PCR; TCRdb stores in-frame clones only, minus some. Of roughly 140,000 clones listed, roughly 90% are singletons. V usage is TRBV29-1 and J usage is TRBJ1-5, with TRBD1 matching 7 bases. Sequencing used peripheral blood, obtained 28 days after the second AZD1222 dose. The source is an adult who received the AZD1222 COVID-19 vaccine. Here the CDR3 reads CSVATGLGQPQHF. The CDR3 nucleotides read TGCAGCGTCGCGACAGGGTTGGGTCAGCCCCAGCATTTT. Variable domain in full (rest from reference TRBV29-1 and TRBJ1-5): SAVISQKPSRDICQRGTSLTIQCQVDSQVTMMFWYRQQPGQSLTLIATANQGSEATYESGFVIDKFPISRPNLTFSTLTVSNMSPEDSSIYLCSVATGLGQPQHFGDGTRLSIL.